This passage covers 22 T cell receptor beta chains from one sample sequenced in a study of CD4+ T cells in melanoma. This table comes from immunoSEQ multiplex PCR, and its TCRdb copy is limited to in-frame clones, with some not included. The table lists some 110,000 clones, 80% to 95% of them singletons. The sample was peripheral blood. The receptors derive from a human donor with melanoma.

The chain uses TRBV27 and TRBJ1-2, with D perhaps matching TRBD1 (5 bases). Germline V gene lookup returns CDR1 MNHEY and CDR2 SMNVEV (reference sequence). The CDR3 is made up of 12 amino acids. The germline V and J ends were trimmed by 6 bases and 9 bases, with 14 bases remaining between them. CDR3 in amino acids: CASRQGPRSYTF. CDR3 DNA sequence: TGTGCCAGCAGGCAGGGCCCGAGGAGCTACACCTTC.

V and J are TRBV7-2 and TRBJ1-2, with 11 nucleotides matching TRBD1. Germline CDR1 and CDR2: SGHTA and FQGNSA. J was trimmed by 6 bases and V by 5 bases; bases with no gene match: 8. The CDR3 has 15 amino acids. CDR3 nucleotide sequence: TGTGCCAGCAGCCCACGGACAGGGGGCATCGATGGCTACACCTTC. Its translation: CASSPRTGGIDGYTF.

The gene calls are TRBV28 and TRBJ1-2; TRBD1 matches at 8 bases. Losses at the gene ends were 4 bases for V and 4 bases for J; bases not matched to a gene: 2. The CDR3 runs 13 residues. Germline loops: CDR1 MDHEN, CDR2 SYDVKM. CDR3 amino acids: CASSSTGGYGYTF. The CDR3 DNA follows: TGTGCCAGCAGTTCTACAGGGGGCTATGGCTACACCTTC.

This sequence joins TRBV7-9 and TRBJ1-3; 8 bases agree with TRBD1. This CDR3 comprises 15 residues. The V and J ends lost 2 bases and 7 bases, in that order; junction bases with no gene match: 7. Germline loops: CDR1 SEHNR, CDR2 FQNEAQ (reference sequence). CDR3: CASSLLTGGRNTIYF. The CDR3 DNA is TGTGCCAGCAGCTTACTAACAGGGGGTCGCAACACCATATATTTT.

This clone was detected only once. The rearrangement joins TRBV9 to TRBJ2-3; D is unresolved. Germline CDR1 is SGDLS and CDR2 is YYNGEE. V lost 3 bases to trimming and J lost 2 bases, with 13 bases between them. This CDR3 spans 15 amino acids. The CDR3 loop reads CASSAVRWDTDTQYF. CDR3 sequence (DNA): TGTGCCAGCAGCGCCGTCCGGTGGGACACAGATACGCAGTATTTT.

The V gene is TRBV7-2, the J gene TRBJ2-7; D possibly corresponds to TRBD2 (6 bases). CDR3 length: 13 residues. Germline loops: CDR1 SGHTA, CDR2 FQGNSA. Trimming pared 5 bases from V and 5 bases from J, leaving 13 bases between. As DNA, the CDR3 is TGTGCCAGCAGCCATGCGCGGGGCGACGAGCAGTACTTC. Its protein is CASSHARGDEQYF.

This rearrangement joins TRBV2 to TRBJ2-5; possibly TRBD1 for D (6 bases). CDR1 is SNHLY and CDR2 is FYNNEI in the germline V gene. This CDR3 region has 15 residues. V shed 3 bases and J shed 3 bases, with 14 bases lying between them. DNA of the CDR3: TGTGCCAGCAGTGACGCCGACAGGTTTGAAGAGACCCAGTACTTC. It encodes CASSDADRFEETQYF. The full variable domain, its missing parts supplied by reference TRBV2 and TRBJ2-5, is EPEVTQTPSHQVTQMGQEVILRCVPISNHLYFYWYRQILGQKVEFLVSFYNNEISEKSEIFDDQFSVERPDGSNFTLKIRSTKLEDSAMYFCASSDADRFEETQYFGPGTRLLVL.

The sample holds a few counts of this clone. The genes are TRBV7-9 and TRBJ2-1; D is uncertain. V dropped 6 bases and J dropped 2 bases, with 8 bases sitting between them. Germline loops: CDR1 SEHNR, CDR2 FQNEAQ (reference sequence). This CDR3 is 13 amino acids long. The CDR3 spells CASSQDAYNEQFF. The CDR3 DNA reads as TGTGCCAGCAGTCAAGACGCCTACAATGAGCAGTTCTTC.

The J gene is TRBJ2-3, the V gene TRBV7-3, with TRBD2 identical over 9 bases. The germline V gene encodes CDR1 SGHTA and CDR2 FQGTGA. The CDR3 covers 14 residues. Trimming took 6 bases from V and 2 from J; bases not matched to a gene: 3. The CDR3 DNA reads TGTGCCAGCAGGTTAGCGGGGGACACAGATACGCAGTATTTT. Amino acids: CASRLAGDTDTQYF.

This chain uses TRBV29-1 with TRBJ2-3, with TRBD2 matching over 9 bases. Germline V CDR1 and CDR2: SQVTM, ANQGSEA. The CDR3 extends over 13 amino acids. V trimming: 8 bases; J trimming: 4 bases; junction bases outside the gene matches: 7. The CDR3 DNA reads as TGCAGCCTTTCAGCGGGAGGTTCAGATACGCAGTATTTT. Translated, it gives CSLSAGGSDTQYF.

This clone appeared once. This chain joins TRBV6-1 and TRBJ2-3; no clear D. This CDR3 has 14 residues. Germline V gene lookup returns CDR1 MNHNS and CDR2 SASEGT. With 4 bases removed from V and 6 bases from J, the gap between germline ends came to 14 bases. Written as DNA, the CDR3 is TGTGCCAGCAGTGGCCAGCCCCCTCCGGATACGCAGTATTTT. Translating gives CASSGQPPPDTQYF.

This chain links TRBV7-9 with TRBJ1-3; D not certain. This CDR3 region has 14 residues. CDR1 and CDR2 (germline): SEHNR, FQNEAQ (reference sequence). The V end was cut by 2 bases, the J end by 4 bases, with 9 bases between. DNA for the CDR3: TGTGCCAGCAGCTTACCTTTCTCCGGAAACACCATATATTTT. Translated, it gives CASSLPFSGNTIYF.

This clone turned up a few times. The V and J genes are TRBV28 and TRBJ1-2, with TRBD1 as a possible D gene (5 bases). This CDR3 comprises 12 residues. V lost 4 bases to trimming and J lost 5 bases, with 8 bases between them. Germline values: CDR1 MDHEN, CDR2 SYDVKM. CDR3 in amino acids: CASSSRQYGYTF. The DNA for the CDR3 is TGTGCCAGCAGTTCGCGACAGTATGGCTACACCTTC.

The rearrangement uses TRBV28 and TRBJ2-7; no firm D call. The CDR3 sequence is 12 residues long. CDR1 is MDHEN, CDR2 SYDVKM, per germline. The V and J ends lost 1 base and 4 bases respectively, with 5 bases between them. The DNA of the CDR3 is TGTGCCAGCAGTTTATCTGGGTACGAGCAGTACTTC. Translated: CASSLSGYEQYF.

The chain joins TRBV5-1 to TRBJ2-7; D possibly corresponds to TRBD2 (5 bases). Trimming stripped 7 bases from V and 3 bases from J, with 14 bases between. The CDR3 runs to 13 residues. The germline CDR1 and CDR2 sequences are SGHRS and YFSETQ. The CDR3, as DNA: TGCGCCAGCGGTCAGGACGGGAACTACGAGCAGTACTTC. Protein product: CASGQDGNYEQYF.

This sequence joins TRBV7-2 and TRBJ2-3; D possibly corresponds to TRBD1 (6 bases). In germline, CDR1 is SGHTA, CDR2 FQGNSA. Trimming removed 1 base from V and 6 bases from J, with 11 bases in between. This CDR3 contains 14 residues. DNA for the CDR3: TGTGCCAGCAGCTTAGTGTCCACAGGGGATACGCAGTATTTT. This encodes CASSLVSTGDTQYF.

The chain combines TRBV27 with TRBJ2-1; TRBD2 aligns across 8 bases. After removal of 4 bases from V and 15 bases from J, the junction contained 14 bases not matched to a gene. The V gene's germline CDR1 is MNHEY and CDR2 SMNVEV (reference sequence). This CDR3 is built from 14 residues. This CDR3 is CASSSLAGRASRFF. The CDR3, as DNA: TGTGCCAGCAGTTCCCTAGCGGGTAGAGCAAGCCGGTTCTTC.

The chain uses TRBV18 and TRBJ2-2; 9 bases match TRBD1. Looked up from germline, CDR1 is KGHSH and CDR2 is LQKENI. CDR3 length equals 16 residues. After removal of 3 bases from V and 7 bases from J, the junction contained 9 bases not matched to a gene. This chain's CDR3 is CASSPTDRGFGGELFF. The CDR3, as DNA: TGTGCCAGCTCACCGACGGACAGGGGATTCGGCGGGGAGCTGTTTTTT.

The chain has TRBV5-1 and TRBJ2-3; 10 bases line up with TRBD1. The CDR3 loop spans 15 amino acids. Germline loops: CDR1 SGHRS, CDR2 YFSETQ. J lost 1 base, V lost 4 bases, and 3 bases had no gene match. The CDR3 is CASSLGTGGTDTQYF. CDR3 DNA sequence: TGCGCCAGCAGCCTCGGGACAGGGGGCACAGATACGCAGTATTTT.

The chain has TRBV27 and TRBJ2-2; TRBD2 matches 8 bases. J gave up 4 bases and V 7 bases, and 8 bases lay outside the gene matches. The CDR3 is 15 residues long. From germline, CDR1 is MNHEY and CDR2 SMNVEV (reference sequence). Here the CDR3 reads CASTWGTSGTGELFF. The CDR3 nucleotides are TGTGCCAGCACCTGGGGCACTAGCGGCACCGGGGAGCTGTTTTTT.

The chain has TRBV7-9 and TRBJ1-4; 8 bases map to TRBD1. Trimming removed 4 bases from V and 12 bases from J; junction bases left unmatched: 13. Germline assignment: CDR1 SEHNR and CDR2 FQNEAQ (reference sequence). There are 15 residues in the CDR3. Written as DNA, the CDR3 is TGTGCCAGCAGCTCCGACTGGCCAACAGGGGGTCAACTGTTTTTT. It translates to CASSSDWPTGGQLFF.

The count of this clone is one. The chain employs TRBV29-1 and TRBJ1-1; D is uncertain. This CDR3 is 15 amino acids long. Germline V CDR1 and CDR2: SQVTM, ANQGSEA. V dropped 4 bases and J dropped 4 bases, with 19 bases sitting between them. The CDR3 sequence is CSVAPFPAPVTEAFF. In DNA form, the CDR3 reads TGCAGCGTTGCTCCCTTCCCGGCCCCCGTCACTGAAGCTTTCTTT.